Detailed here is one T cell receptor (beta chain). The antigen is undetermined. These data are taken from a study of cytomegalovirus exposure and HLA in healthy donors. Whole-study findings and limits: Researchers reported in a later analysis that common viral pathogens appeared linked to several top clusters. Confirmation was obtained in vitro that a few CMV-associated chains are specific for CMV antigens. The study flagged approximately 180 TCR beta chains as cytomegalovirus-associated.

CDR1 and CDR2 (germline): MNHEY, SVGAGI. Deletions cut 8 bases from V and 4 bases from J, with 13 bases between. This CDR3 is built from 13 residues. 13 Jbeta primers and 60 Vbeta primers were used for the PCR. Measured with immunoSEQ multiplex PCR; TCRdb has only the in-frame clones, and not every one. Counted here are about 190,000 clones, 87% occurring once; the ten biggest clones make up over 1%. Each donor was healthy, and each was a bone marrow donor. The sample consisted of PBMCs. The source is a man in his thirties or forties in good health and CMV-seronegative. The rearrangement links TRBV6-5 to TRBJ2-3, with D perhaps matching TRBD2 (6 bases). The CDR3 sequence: CASGRGWADTQYF. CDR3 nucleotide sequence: TGTGCCAGCGGGCGGGGCTGGGCAGATACGCAGTATTTT.